This T cell receptor beta chain was recovered during a study of blood T cell repertoires in COVID-19. For the study at large: Specimens from acute and convalescent COVID-19 originated in the United States, Italy and Spain. Nucleic acid was either cDNA or gDNA, and it came from T cells, B-cell-depleted T cells, or PBMCs.

Original processing notes: Amplification of reference gene primers provided the estimated nucleated cell counts. TCRdb keeps only in-frame clones here, not all; method: immunoSEQ multiplex PCR. V, J and clone size were drawn from that table, and D and trimming were deduced from the DNA. Of 85,000 to 110,000 clones in the sample, approximately 88% are singletons; the top ten hold 9.5% to 15%. The V and J ends lost 6 bases and 4 bases, in that order; junction bases with no gene match: 6. The CDR3 is 14 residues long. CDR1 is SNHLY, CDR2 FYNNEI, per germline. The sequencing sample was made of peripheral blood. The clonotype originates from a human donor in a cohort sampled during active COVID-19. This chain links TRBV2 with TRBJ2-3; 8 bases line up with TRBD1. As DNA, the CDR3 is TGTGCCAGCAGCCTAGGACAGGGCCCAGATACGCAGTATTTT. Translated: CASSLGQGPDTQYF.